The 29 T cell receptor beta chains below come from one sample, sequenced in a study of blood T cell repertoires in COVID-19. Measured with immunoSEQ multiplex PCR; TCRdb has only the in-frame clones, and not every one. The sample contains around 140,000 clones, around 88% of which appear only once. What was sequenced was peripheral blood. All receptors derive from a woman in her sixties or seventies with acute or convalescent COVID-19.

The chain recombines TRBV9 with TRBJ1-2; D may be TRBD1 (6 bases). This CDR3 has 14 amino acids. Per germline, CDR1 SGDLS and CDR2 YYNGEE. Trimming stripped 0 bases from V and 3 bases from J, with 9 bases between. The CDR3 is CASSVGAGDYGYTF. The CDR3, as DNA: TGTGCCAGCAGCGTAGGTGCAGGGGACTATGGCTACACCTTC.

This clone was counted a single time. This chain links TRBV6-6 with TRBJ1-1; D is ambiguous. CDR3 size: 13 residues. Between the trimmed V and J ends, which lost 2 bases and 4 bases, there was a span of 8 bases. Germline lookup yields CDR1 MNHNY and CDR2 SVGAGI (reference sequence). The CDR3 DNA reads TGTGCCAGCAGTTACCCGGAGGTCACTGAAGCTTTCTTT. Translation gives CASSYPEVTEAFF.

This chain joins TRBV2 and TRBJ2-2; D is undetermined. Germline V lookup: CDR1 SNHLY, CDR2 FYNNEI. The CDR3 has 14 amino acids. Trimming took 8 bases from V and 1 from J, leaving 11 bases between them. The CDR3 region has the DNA TGTGCCAGCGCGGCGCCGTTGAACACCGGGGAGCTGTTTTTT. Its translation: CASAAPLNTGELFF.

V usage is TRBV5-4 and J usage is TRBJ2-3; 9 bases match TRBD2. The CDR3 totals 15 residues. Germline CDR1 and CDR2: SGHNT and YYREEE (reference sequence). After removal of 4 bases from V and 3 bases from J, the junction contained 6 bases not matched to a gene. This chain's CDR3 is CASSPLAGDTDTQYF. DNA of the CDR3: TGTGCCAGCAGCCCCTTAGCGGGGGATACAGATACGCAGTATTTT.

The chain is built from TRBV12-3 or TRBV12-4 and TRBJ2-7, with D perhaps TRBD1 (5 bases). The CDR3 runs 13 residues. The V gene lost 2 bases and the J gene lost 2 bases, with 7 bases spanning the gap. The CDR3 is CASSLRQTYEQYF. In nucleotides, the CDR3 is TGTGCCAGCAGTTTAAGACAGACCTACGAGCAGTACTTC.

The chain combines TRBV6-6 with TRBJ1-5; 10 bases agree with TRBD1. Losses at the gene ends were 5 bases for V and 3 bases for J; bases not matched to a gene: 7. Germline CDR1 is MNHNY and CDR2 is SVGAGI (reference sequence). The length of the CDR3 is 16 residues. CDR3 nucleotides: TGTGCCAGCAGTCCAGGACAGGGGGATACCAATCAGCCCCAGCATTTT. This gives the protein CASSPGQGDTNQPQHF.

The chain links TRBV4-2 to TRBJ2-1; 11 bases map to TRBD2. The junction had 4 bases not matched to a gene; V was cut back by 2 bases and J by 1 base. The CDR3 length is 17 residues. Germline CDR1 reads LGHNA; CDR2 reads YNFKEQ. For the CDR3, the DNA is TGTGCCAGCAGCCAAATTGTAGCGGGGGGGTCCTACAATGAGCAGTTCTTC. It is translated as CASSQIVAGGSYNEQFF.

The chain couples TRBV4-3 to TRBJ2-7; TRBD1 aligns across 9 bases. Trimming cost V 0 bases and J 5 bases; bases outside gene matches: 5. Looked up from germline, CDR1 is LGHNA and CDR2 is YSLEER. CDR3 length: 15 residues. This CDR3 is CASSQEDRGVNEQYF. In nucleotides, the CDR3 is TGCGCCAGCAGCCAAGAAGACAGGGGGGTCAACGAGCAGTACTTC.

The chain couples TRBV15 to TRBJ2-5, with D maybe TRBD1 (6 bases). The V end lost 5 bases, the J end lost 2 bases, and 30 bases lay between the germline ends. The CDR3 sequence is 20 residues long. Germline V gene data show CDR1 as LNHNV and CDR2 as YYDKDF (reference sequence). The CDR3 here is CATSWRVGAPGTQIQETQYF. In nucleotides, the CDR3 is TGTGCCACCAGCTGGAGAGTAGGGGCCCCCGGGACACAAATTCAAGAGACCCAGTACTTC.

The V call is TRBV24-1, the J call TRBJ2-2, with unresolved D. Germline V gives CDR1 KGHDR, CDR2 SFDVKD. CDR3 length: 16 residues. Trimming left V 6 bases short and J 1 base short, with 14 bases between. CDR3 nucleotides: TGTGCCACCAGTAGGCTAGACGCAAGGAACACCGGGGAGCTGTTTTTT. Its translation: CATSRLDARNTGELFF.

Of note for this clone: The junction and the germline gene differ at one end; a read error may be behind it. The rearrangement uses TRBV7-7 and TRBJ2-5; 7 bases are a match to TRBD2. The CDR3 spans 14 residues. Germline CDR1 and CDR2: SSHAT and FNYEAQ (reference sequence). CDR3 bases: TGTGCTAGCAGCTTAGATGCCACGGGGGGGACCCAGTACTTC. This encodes CASSLDATGGTQYF.

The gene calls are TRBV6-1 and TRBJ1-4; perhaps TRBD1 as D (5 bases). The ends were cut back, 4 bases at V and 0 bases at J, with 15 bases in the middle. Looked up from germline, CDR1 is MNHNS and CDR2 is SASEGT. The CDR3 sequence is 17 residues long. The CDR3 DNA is TGTGCCAGCAGTGGTCCACTCTCGGGGGCAACTAATGAAAAACTGTTTTTT. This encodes CASSGPLSGATNEKLFF.

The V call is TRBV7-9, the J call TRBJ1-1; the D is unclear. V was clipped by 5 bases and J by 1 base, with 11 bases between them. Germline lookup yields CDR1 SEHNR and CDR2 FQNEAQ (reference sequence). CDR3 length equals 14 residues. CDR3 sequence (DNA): TGTGCCAGCAGCCCGCGGGAGGGGAACACTGAAGCTTTCTTT. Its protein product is CASSPREGNTEAFF.

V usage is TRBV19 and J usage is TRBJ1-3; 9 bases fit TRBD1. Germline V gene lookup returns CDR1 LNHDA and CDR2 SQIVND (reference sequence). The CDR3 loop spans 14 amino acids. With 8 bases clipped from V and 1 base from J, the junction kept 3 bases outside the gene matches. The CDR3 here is CASGQGKSGNTIYF. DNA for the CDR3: TGTGCCAGTGGACAGGGGAAGTCTGGAAACACCATATATTTT.

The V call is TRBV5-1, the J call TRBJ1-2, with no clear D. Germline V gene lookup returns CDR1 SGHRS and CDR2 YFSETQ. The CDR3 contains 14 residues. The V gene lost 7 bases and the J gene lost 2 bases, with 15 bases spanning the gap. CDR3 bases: TGCGCCAGCTCTCATTCGGGTCCGAACTATGGCTACACCTTC. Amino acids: CASSHSGPNYGYTF.

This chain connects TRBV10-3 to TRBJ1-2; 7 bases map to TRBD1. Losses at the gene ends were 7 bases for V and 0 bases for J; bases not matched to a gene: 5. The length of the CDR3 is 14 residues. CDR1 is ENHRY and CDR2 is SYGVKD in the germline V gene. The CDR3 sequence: CAITRGQTNYGYTF. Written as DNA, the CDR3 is TGTGCCATCACCAGGGGACAGACTAACTATGGCTACACCTTC.

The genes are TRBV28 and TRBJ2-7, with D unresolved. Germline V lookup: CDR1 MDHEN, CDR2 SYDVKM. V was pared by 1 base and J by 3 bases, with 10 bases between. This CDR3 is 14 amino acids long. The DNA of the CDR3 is TGTGCCAGCAGTTTATATGAGGCCCACTACGAGCAGTACTTC. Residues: CASSLYEAHYEQYF.

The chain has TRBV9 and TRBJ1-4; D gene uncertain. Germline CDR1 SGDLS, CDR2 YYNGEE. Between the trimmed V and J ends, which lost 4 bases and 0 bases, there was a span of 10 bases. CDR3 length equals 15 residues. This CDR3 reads CASSSDGATNEKLFF. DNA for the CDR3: TGTGCCAGCAGCTCAGATGGAGCAACTAATGAAAAACTGTTTTTT.

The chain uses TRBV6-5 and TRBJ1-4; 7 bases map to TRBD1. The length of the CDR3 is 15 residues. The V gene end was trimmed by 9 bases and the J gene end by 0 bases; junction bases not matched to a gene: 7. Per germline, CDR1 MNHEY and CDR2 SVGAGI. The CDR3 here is CARADRNATNEKLFF. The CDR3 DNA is TGTGCCAGGGCGGACAGGAATGCAACTAATGAAAAACTGTTTTTT.

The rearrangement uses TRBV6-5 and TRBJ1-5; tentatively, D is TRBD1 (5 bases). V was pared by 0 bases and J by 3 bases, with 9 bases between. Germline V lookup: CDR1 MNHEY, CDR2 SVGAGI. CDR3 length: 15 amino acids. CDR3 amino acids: CASSYSTGYNQPQHF. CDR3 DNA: TGTGCCAGCAGTTACTCCACAGGTTACAATCAGCCCCAGCATTTT.

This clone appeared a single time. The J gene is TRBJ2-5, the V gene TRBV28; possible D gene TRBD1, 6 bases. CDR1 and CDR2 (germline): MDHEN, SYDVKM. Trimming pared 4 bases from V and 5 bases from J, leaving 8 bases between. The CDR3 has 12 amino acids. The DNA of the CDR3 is TGTGCCAGCAGTTCCCAGGGGGAGACCCAGTACTTC. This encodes CASSSQGETQYF.

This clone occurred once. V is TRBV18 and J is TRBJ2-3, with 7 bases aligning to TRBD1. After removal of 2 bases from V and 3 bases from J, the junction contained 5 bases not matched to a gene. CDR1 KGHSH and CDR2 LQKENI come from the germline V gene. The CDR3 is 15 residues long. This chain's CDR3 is CASSPARQGTDTQYF. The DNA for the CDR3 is TGTGCCAGCTCACCAGCCCGACAGGGAACAGATACGCAGTATTTT.

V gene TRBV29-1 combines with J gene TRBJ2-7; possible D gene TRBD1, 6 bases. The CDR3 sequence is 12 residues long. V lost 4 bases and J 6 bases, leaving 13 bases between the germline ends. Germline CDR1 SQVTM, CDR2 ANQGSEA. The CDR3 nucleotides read TGCAGCGTTGCCTCTCAGGGGCCCGAGCAGTACTTC. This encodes CSVASQGPEQYF.

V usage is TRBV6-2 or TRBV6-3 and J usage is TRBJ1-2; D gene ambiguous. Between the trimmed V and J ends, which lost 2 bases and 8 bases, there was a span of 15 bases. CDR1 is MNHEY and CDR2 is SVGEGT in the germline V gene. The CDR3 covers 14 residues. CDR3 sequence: CASSYGPVLWGYTF. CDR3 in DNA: TGTGCCAGCAGTTACGGTCCGGTATTGTGGGGCTACACCTTC.

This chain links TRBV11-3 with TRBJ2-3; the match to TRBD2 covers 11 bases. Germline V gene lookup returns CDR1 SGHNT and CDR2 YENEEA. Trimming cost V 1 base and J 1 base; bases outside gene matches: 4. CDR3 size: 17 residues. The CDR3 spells CASSLGRLAGRTDTQYF. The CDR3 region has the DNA TGTGCCAGCAGCTTAGGGCGACTAGCGGGGCGCACAGATACGCAGTATTTT. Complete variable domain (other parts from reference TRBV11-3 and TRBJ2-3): EAGVVQSPRYKIIEKKQPVAFWCNPISGHNTLYWYLQNLGQGPELLIRYENEEAVDDSQLPKDRFSAERLKGVDSTLKIQPAELGDSAVYLCASSLGRLAGRTDTQYFGPGTRLTVL.

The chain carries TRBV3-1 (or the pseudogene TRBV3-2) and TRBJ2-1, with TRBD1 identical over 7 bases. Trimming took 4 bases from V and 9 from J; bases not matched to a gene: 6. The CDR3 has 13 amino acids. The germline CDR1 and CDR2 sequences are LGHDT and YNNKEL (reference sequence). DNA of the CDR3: TGTGCCAGCAGCCTAGGACAGGTCGGTGAGCAGTTCTTC. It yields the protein CASSLGQVGEQFF.

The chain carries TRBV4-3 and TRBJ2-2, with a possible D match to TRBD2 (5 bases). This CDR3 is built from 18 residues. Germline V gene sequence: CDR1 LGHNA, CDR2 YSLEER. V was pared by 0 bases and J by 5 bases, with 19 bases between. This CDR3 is CASSQDSTAAATTGELFF. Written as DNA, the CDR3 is TGCGCCAGCAGCCAAGACTCGACGGCAGCGGCTACGACCGGGGAGCTGTTTTTT.

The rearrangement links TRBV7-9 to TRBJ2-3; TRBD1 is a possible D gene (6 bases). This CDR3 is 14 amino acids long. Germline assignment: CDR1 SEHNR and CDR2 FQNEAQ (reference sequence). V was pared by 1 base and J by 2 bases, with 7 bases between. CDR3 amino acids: CASSLGQDTDTQYF. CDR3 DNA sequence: TGTGCCAGCAGCTTAGGACAGGACACAGATACGCAGTATTTT.

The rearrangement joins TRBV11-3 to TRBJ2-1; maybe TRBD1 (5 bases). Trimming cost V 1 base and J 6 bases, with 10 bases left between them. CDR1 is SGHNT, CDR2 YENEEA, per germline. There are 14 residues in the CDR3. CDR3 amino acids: CASSLGQGFNEQFF. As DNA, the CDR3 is TGTGCCAGCAGCTTAGGGCAGGGCTTCAATGAGCAGTTCTTC.